The rows below give T cell receptor beta chains drawn from one sample of a study of metastatic and nonmetastatic thyroid tumors. TCRdb called clones again from the PCR reads with MiXCR. This sample has approximately 34,000 clones, with 15% to 20% found just once. The material sequenced was blood. These TCRs come from a female donor with papillary thyroid cancer or a benign thyroid nodule (not recorded which). Some clones in this sample may be carry-over from other donors' samples. Each CDR3 is given with its conserved first and last residue. D genes are given only for firm matches. Some rows have no size entry. The others give once, few or many, or a class for an expanded clone.

15	TRBV6-1	medium-sized	TRBJ1-6	-	CASSEALGGGSPLHF	TGTGCCAGCAGTGAAGCGCTGGGGGGGGGGTCACCCCTCCACTTT
14	TRBV10-1	-	TRBJ1-1	TRBD1	CASSAGGMNTEAFF	TGCGCCAGCAGTGCAGGGGGAATGAACACTGAAGCTTTCTTT
11	TRBV2	medium-sized	TRBJ1-6	-	CASSASGPLHF	TGTGCCAGCAGTGCGTCAGGGCCCCTCCACTTT
12	TRBV6-1	many	TRBJ2-5	-	CASKTNGETQYF	TGTGCCAGCAAGACGAATGGAGAGACCCAGTACTTC
17	TRBV24-1	-	TRBJ2-1	-	CATSVPRTGLVYNEQFF	TGTGCCACCAGTGTCCCACGGACTGGCCTAGTCTACAATGAGCAGTTCTTC
13	TRBV5-1	many	TRBJ1-2	TRBD1	CASTLGQGGSYTF	TGCGCCAGCACCCTGGGACAGGGCGGAAGCTACACCTTC
15	TRBV7-8	-	TRBJ2-7	TRBD1	CASSLLGQGLGEQYF	TGTGCCAGCAGCCTCTTAGGACAGGGTTTAGGCGAGCAGTACTTC
16	TRBV30	-	TRBJ1-1	-	CAWSETGSTTDTEAFF	TGTGCCTGGAGTGAGACAGGTTCTACGACGGACACTGAAGCTTTCTTT
14	TRBV5-6	many	TRBJ2-7	-	CASSIRGFGAEQYF	TGTGCCAGCAGCATCAGGGGCTTTGGGGCGGAGCAGTACTTC
14	TRBV20-1	many	TRBJ2-2	-	CSARDPRDHGELFF	TGCAGTGCTAGAGATCCTAGGGATCACGGGGAGCTGTTTTTT
15	TRBV5-1	many	TRBJ2-1	-	CASSLGGRTYNEQFF	TGCGCCAGCAGCTTGGGTGGTAGAACTTACAATGAGCAGTTCTTC
16	TRBV9	many	TRBJ2-2	-	CASSVDLGEVDGELFF	TGTGCCAGCAGCGTAGATCTGGGGGAGGTTGACGGGGAGCTGTTTTTT
14	TRBV6-5	many	TRBJ2-1	-	CASSYSVGGDEQFF	TGTGCCAGCAGTTACTCAGTGGGTGGCGATGAGCAGTTCTTC
16	TRBV5-1	-	TRBJ2-1	-	CASSLEQAARSNEQFF	TGCGCCAGCAGCTTGGAGCAGGCGGCACGCTCCAATGAGCAGTTCTTC
15	TRBV20-1	many	TRBJ1-1	-	CSARGSGRLNTEAFF	TGCAGTGCTAGAGGTTCGGGCAGATTGAACACTGAAGCTTTCTTT
14	TRBV11-2	many	TRBJ1-5	-	CASSLSTENQPQHF	TGTGCCAGCAGCTTATCAACGGAAAATCAGCCCCAGCATTTT
14	TRBV12-3/TRBV12-4	many	TRBJ1-2	-	CASSLVEEENGYTF	TGTGCCAGCAGTCTCGTCGAAGAGGAGAATGGCTACACCTTC
13	TRBV2	many	TRBJ2-5	-	CASKFTVQETQYF	TGTGCCAGCAAGTTTACAGTCCAAGAGACCCAGTACTTC
14	TRBV30	many	TRBJ1-2	TRBD1	CASRRDREGYGYTF	TGTGCCTCCCGCCGGGACAGGGAAGGCTATGGCTACACCTTC
15	TRBV27	-	TRBJ2-7	-	CASSFTMGRYHEQYF	TGTGCCAGCAGTTTCACCATGGGTCGTTACCACGAGCAGTACTTC
12	TRBV30	many	TRBJ1-2	TRBD1	CAWGGGFGGYTF	TGTGCCTGGGGAGGGGGCTTCGGGGGCTACACCTTC
15	TRBV19	many	TRBJ2-2	TRBD1	CASIQGAHDTGELFF	TGTGCCAGCATTCAGGGGGCGCATGACACCGGGGAGCTGTTTTTT
14	TRBV2	medium-sized	TRBJ2-7	TRBD2	CASSEGRGVYEQYF	TGTGCCAGCAGTGAGGGGCGGGGGGTCTACGAGCAGTACTTC
15	TRBV10-1	-	TRBJ2-1	-	CASSEGVCRGGGQFF	TGCGCCAGCAGTGAGGGGGTATGCAGGGGTGGGGGGCAGTTCTTC
18	TRBV27	few	TRBJ2-2	-	CASSLLVLGPLNTGELFF	TGTGCCAGCAGTTTATTGGTTTTGGGGCCGCTGAACACCGGGGAGCTGTTTTTT
16	TRBV3-1	-	TRBJ2-3	TRBD2	CASSQVSGRNTDTQYF	TGTGCCAGCAGCCAAGTTAGCGGGAGGAACACAGATACGCAGTATTTT
14	TRBV2	few	TRBJ2-7	-	CASSGADTSYEQYF	TGTGCCAGCAGTGGGGCAGACACCTCCTACGAGCAGTACTTC
13	TRBV5-1	-	TRBJ1-1	-	CASSLVGVPPAFF	TGCGCCAGCAGCTTAGTAGGTGTCCCCCCAGCTTTCTTT
15	TRBV5-1	many	TRBJ2-2	-	CASTLAGDGTGELFF	TGCGCCAGCACCCTAGCAGGGGACGGCACCGGGGAGCTGTTTTTT
13	TRBV10-3	many	TRBJ2-1	-	CAITSGSVNEQFF	TGTGCCATCACCTCCGGGAGCGTAAATGAGCAGTTCTTC
14	TRBV27	few	TRBJ2-1	-	CASREFPGNNEQFF	TGTGCCAGCAGGGAATTCCCTGGGAACAATGAGCAGTTCTTC
11	TRBV27	many	TRBJ1-2	-	CASSTGDGYTF	TGTGCCAGCAGTACCGGGGATGGCTACACCTTC
13	TRBV12-3/TRBV12-4	many	TRBJ2-3	-	CASSSNRPSIQYF	TGTGCCAGCAGTTCAAATCGACCTAGCATACAGTATTTT
17	TRBV4-1	many	TRBJ1-3	-	CASSSLGHSVPGNTIYF	TGCGCCAGCAGTTCCTTGGGACACAGCGTCCCTGGAAACACCATATATTTT
15	TRBV2	many	TRBJ1-2	-	CATEWAGANSYGYTF	TGTGCCACCGAATGGGCGGGGGCTAACAGCTATGGCTACACCTTC
12	TRBV20-1	many	TRBJ1-1	-	CSAPGQYTEAFF	TGCAGTGCTCCCGGACAGTACACTGAAGCTTTCTTT
17	TRBV6-1	many	TRBJ1-5	-	CASSELISGDSNQPQHF	TGTGCCAGCAGTGAATTGATATCAGGTGATAGCAATCAGCCCCAGCATTTT
14	TRBV4-2	-	TRBJ2-7	TRBD1	CASSQGQGDYEQYF	TGTGCCAGCAGCCAAGGACAGGGCGACTACGAGCAGTACTTC
14	TRBV20-1	many	TRBJ2-5	-	CSAGTSNKQETQYF	TGCAGTGCTGGTACTTCTAACAAACAAGAGACCCAGTACTTC
11	TRBV28	medium-sized	TRBJ1-2	TRBD1	CASGTGVGYTF	TGTGCCAGCGGGACAGGGGTTGGCTACACCTTC
15	TRBV6-2/TRBV6-3	many	TRBJ2-7	-	CASSYSPDTTYEQYF	TGTGCCAGCAGTTACTCGCCCGACACAACCTACGAGCAGTACTTC
16	TRBV2	many	TRBJ1-6	-	CASTTDPRSTNSPLHF	TGTGCCAGCACCACGGACCCGCGCAGCACTAATTCACCCCTCCACTTT